The next 24 T cell receptor beta chains were all read from a single sample in a study of blood T cells in healthy people across ages. Then a second PCR, running roughly 7 to 11 cycles, was carried out with a sample-barcoded 5' primer and a J-beta primer mix. TCRdb reanalysed the 5' RACE reads using MiXCR and keeps one entry per CDR3 protein. The sample holds roughly 1.7 million distinct CDR3 sequences, around 35% seen once. Sequenced input: blood. Receptors originate from a woman under 40 in good health.

The V call is TRBV12-3 or TRBV12-4, the J call TRBJ2-5, with 7 positions matching TRBD2. The V gene end was trimmed by 6 bases and the J gene end by 11 bases; junction bases not matched to a gene: 21. CDR3 length: 16 amino acids. The CDR3, as DNA: TGTGCCAGCAGCCCCTCGTTGGCGGGAGAGTTGGGTGAGCAGTACTTC. This encodes CASSPSLAGELGEQYF.

The rearrangement uses TRBV19 and TRBJ2-7, with a tentative D call TRBD2 (5 bases). The CDR3 totals 14 residues. Looked up from germline, CDR1 is LNHDA and CDR2 is SQIVND (reference sequence). V was trimmed by 3 bases and J by 1 base, leaving 10 bases between them. CDR3 coding DNA: TGTGCCAGTAGTATCGACGGGATATCCTACGAGCAGTACTTC. Its protein is CASSIDGISYEQYF.

The J gene is TRBJ1-1, the V gene TRBV7-9; D is unresolved. V was clipped by 6 bases and J by 0 bases, with 5 bases between them. The germline V gene encodes CDR1 SEHNR and CDR2 FQNEAQ (reference sequence). This CDR3 region has 12 residues. The chain's CDR3 is CASRPMNTEAFF. The CDR3 bases are TGTGCCAGCAGGCCAATGAACACTGAAGCTTTCTTT.

This clonotype was observed a few times. V is TRBV27 and J is TRBJ2-7; D call uncertain. V was pared by 2 bases and J by 3 bases, with 11 bases between. Per germline, CDR1 MNHEY and CDR2 SMNVEV (reference sequence). This CDR3 is 14 amino acids long. The CDR3 region is CASSLRAGFYEQYF. In DNA, the CDR3 is TGTGCCAGCAGTTTAAGGGCCGGGTTCTACGAGCAGTACTTC.

This clonotype was seen only a few times. The chain recombines TRBV20-1 with TRBJ2-3, with TRBD2 matching 8 bases. CDR3 length: 16 residues. Looked up from germline, CDR1 is DFQATT and CDR2 is SNEGSKA (reference sequence). J lost 4 bases, V lost 6 bases, and 15 bases had no gene match. The CDR3 coding sequence is TGCAGTGCCCAAGGGGCGGCTAGCGGGTTCCCAGATACGCAGTATTTT. Protein product: CSAQGAASGFPDTQYF.

This chain uses TRBV5-4 with TRBJ2-3, with D perhaps matching TRBD1 (6 bases). The germline V gene has CDR1 SGHNT and CDR2 YYREEE (reference sequence). The length of the CDR3 is 16 residues. V was pared by 4 bases and J by 0 bases, with 15 bases between. CDR3 DNA: TGTGCCAGCAGCGTGGACAGACTGCCAAGCACAGATACGCAGTATTTT. It specifies CASSVDRLPSTDTQYF.

V gene TRBV20-1 combines with J gene TRBJ1-1; D is ambiguous. Germline CDR1 and CDR2: DFQATT and SNEGSKA (reference sequence). This CDR3 spans 10 amino acids. Trimming pared 4 bases from V and 3 bases from J, leaving 3 bases between. The CDR3 DNA sequence: TGCAGTGCTATGTACACTGAAGCTTTCTTT. Its protein is CSAMYTEAFF.

This chain links TRBV6-1 with TRBJ2-3; 8 bases agree with TRBD2. The CDR3 covers 15 residues. The V gene's germline CDR1 is MNHNS and CDR2 SASEGT. The trim removed 3 bases at V and 6 bases at J, leaving 8 bases unmatched. CDR3 DNA sequence: TGTGCCAGCAGTGAGCGGGGGGCTTTCATGGATACGCAGTATTTT. Translated: CASSERGAFMDTQYF.

This clonotype was observed a handful of times. This sequence joins TRBV20-1 and TRBJ1-5; no firm D call. CDR1 is DFQATT and CDR2 is SNEGSKA in the germline V gene (reference sequence). Between the trimmed V and J ends, which lost 6 bases and 5 bases, there was a span of 14 bases. The CDR3 is 13 residues long. The CDR3 DNA is TGCAGTGCCAAACAAGGCTATGATCAGCCCCAGCATTTT. It is translated as CSAKQGYDQPQHF.

The chain links TRBV28 to TRBJ2-3; D might be TRBD1 or TRBD2, each matching 6 bases. Germline V lookup: CDR1 MDHEN, CDR2 SYDVKM. The CDR3 totals 15 residues. Trimming stripped 11 bases from V and 0 bases from J, with 18 bases between. The CDR3 DNA reads as TGTGCCGGCGCTCCAACAGGGACTAGCACAGATACGCAGTATTTT. Amino acid sequence: CAGAPTGTSTDTQYF.

This clonotype was picked up a small number of times. This rearrangement joins TRBV29-1 to TRBJ2-1, with 7 bases that match TRBD2. V lost 5 bases to trimming and J lost 7 bases; unmatched junction nucleotides: 11. In germline, CDR1 is SQVTM, CDR2 ANQGSEA. The CDR3 consists of 14 residues. This chain's CDR3 is CSVTGGWEKNEQFF. The DNA for the CDR3 is TGCAGCGTTACCGGGGGGTGGGAAAAGAATGAGCAGTTCTTC.

The chain uses TRBV7-9 and TRBJ2-5; 8 nucleotides agree with TRBD2. The CDR3 contains 14 residues. Germline-derived CDR1 and CDR2 are SEHNR and FQNEAQ (reference sequence). Trimming at V came to 3 bases and at J to 5 bases, leaving 5 bases not matched to a gene. The CDR3 spells CASSFGTSRETQYF. The CDR3 DNA reads as TGTGCCAGCAGCTTCGGGACTAGTCGGGAGACCCAGTACTTC.

This clonotype was recorded a few times. The chain couples TRBV11-2 to TRBJ2-2; D gene ambiguous. The CDR3 runs to 15 residues. The germline V and J ends were trimmed by 0 bases and 4 bases, with 9 bases remaining between them. CDR1 and CDR2 (germline): SGHAT, FQNNGV. As DNA, the CDR3 is TGTGCCAGCAGCTTAGATTGGGCAGGCACCGGGGAGCTGTTTTTT. It specifies CASSLDWAGTGELFF.

This clonotype showed up just a few times. This chain uses TRBV27 with TRBJ2-3, with D tentatively TRBD1 or TRBD2 (5 bases each). The CDR3 is 19 residues long. V lost 3 bases and J 4 bases, leaving 26 bases between the germline ends. Per the germline V gene, CDR1 is MNHEY and CDR2 is SMNVEV (reference sequence). DNA for the CDR3: TGTGCCAGCAGTTTGGCCCGGATGGGGGATGGCCCCGGGGCAGATACGCAGTATTTT. Translated, it gives CASSLARMGDGPGADTQYF.

This clonotype was detected a few times. This chain links TRBV5-6 with TRBJ2-5; tentative D call: TRBD1 (5 bases). The CDR3 loop spans 14 amino acids. V was pared by 2 bases and J by 1 base, with 9 bases between. Germline CDR1 SGHDT, CDR2 YYEEEE. The CDR3: CASSFFQGQETQYF. CDR3 coding DNA: TGTGCCAGCAGCTTTTTTCAGGGCCAAGAGACCCAGTACTTC.

There are a few counts of this clonotype. This chain connects TRBV20-1 to TRBJ2-3; D uncertain. This CDR3 spans 12 amino acids. Germline assignment: CDR1 DFQATT and CDR2 SNEGSKA (reference sequence). The ends were cut back, 7 bases at V and 1 base at J, with 9 bases in the middle. The CDR3 region has the DNA TGCAGTGTCTGGTCCCGCACAGATACGCAGTATTTT. Encoded protein: CSVWSRTDTQYF.

In this sample, this clonotype turned up a few times. The V gene is TRBV6-1, the J gene TRBJ2-4; possibly TRBD1 or TRBD2 for D (5 bases each). Per germline, CDR1 MNHNS and CDR2 SASEGT. The V gene lost 1 base and the J gene lost 6 bases, with 7 bases spanning the gap. The CDR3 sequence is 13 residues long. Here the CDR3 reads CASSEERGNIQYF. The CDR3 DNA reads TGTGCCAGCAGTGAAGAGAGGGGAAACATTCAGTACTTC.

This clonotype has only a few counts. The CDR3 sequence is CASSLVTVYTGELFF. DNA for the CDR3: TGCGCCAGCAGCTTGGTGACAGTTTACACCGGGGAGCTGTTTTTT. The V and J genes are TRBV5-1 and TRBJ2-2; the D gene is possibly TRBD1 (5 bases). Trimming stripped 0 bases from V and 3 bases from J, with 9 bases between. The CDR3 loop spans 15 amino acids. CDR1 and CDR2 (germline): SGHRS, YFSETQ.

This chain joins TRBV5-1 and TRBJ1-2; 7 positions match TRBD1. In germline, CDR1 is SGHRS, CDR2 YFSETQ. This CDR3 is 15 amino acids long. V gave up 3 bases and J gave up 2 bases; unmatched junction bases: 7. CDR3 sequence reads: CASSSWTGLNYGYTF. CDR3 in DNA: TGCGCCAGCAGCTCCTGGACAGGTTTGAACTATGGCTACACCTTC.

This clonotype occurred a few times. The chain employs TRBV18 and TRBJ2-3; D unclear. The CDR3 covers 13 residues. In germline, CDR1 is KGHSH, CDR2 LQKENI. V was trimmed by 3 bases and J by 4 bases, leaving 8 bases between them. CDR3 nucleotide sequence: TGTGCCAGCTCACCCCTAGAGGCAGATACGCAGTATTTT. Translating gives CASSPLEADTQYF.

There are a few counts of this clonotype. This chain links TRBV10-3 with TRBJ1-5; possible D gene TRBD1, 5 bases. Deletions cut 11 bases from V and 5 bases from J, with 19 bases between. This CDR3 is built from 14 residues. Germline assignment: CDR1 ENHRY and CDR2 SYGVKD. The CDR3 loop is CAATNGAADQPQHF. Here the CDR3 DNA reads TGTGCCGCGACGAATGGGGCTGCAGATCAGCCCCAGCATTTT.

This clonotype was seen a few times. One end of the junction varies from germline; a read error may be responsible. This chain joins TRBV7-3 and TRBJ2-3; a possible D gene is TRBD2 (6 bases). Germline CDR1 is SGHTA and CDR2 is FQGTGA. CDR3 size: 13 residues. The CDR3 region is CASSFTSPDTRYF. The CDR3 DNA reads as TGTGCCAGCAGCTTCACTAGCCCAGATACGCGGTATTTT.

With respect to this clonotype: This clone may be a read error of a much larger clone one base away. The V call is TRBV4-1, the J call TRBJ2-1, with 12 bases fitting TRBD2. The CDR3 extends over 18 amino acids. The germline gives CDR1 MGHRA, CDR2 YSYEKL. V lost 4 bases to trimming and J lost 1 base; unmatched junction nucleotides: 8. As DNA, the CDR3 is TGCGCCAGCAGCCGACTACTCCTAGCGGGAGGGTCCTACAATGAGCAGTTCTTC. Protein product: CASSRLLLAGGSYNEQFF.

In its sample, this clonotype was seen a few times. The rearrangement uses TRBV11-2 and TRBJ2-6; 10 bases agree with TRBD1. The CDR3 extends over 18 amino acids. With 4 bases clipped from V and 3 bases from J, the junction kept 9 bases outside the gene matches. Germline loops: CDR1 SGHAT, CDR2 FQNNGV. The CDR3 bases are TGTGCCAGCAGCTCAAGACAGGGGGCAGGATTTGGGGCCAACGTCCTGACTTTC. Protein product: CASSSRQGAGFGANVLTF. The variable domain in full, completed from reference TRBV11-2 and TRBJ2-6, reads EAGVAQSPRYKIIEKRQSVAFWCNPISGHATLYWYQQILGQGPKLLIQFQNNGVVDDSQLPKDRFSAERLKGVDSTLKIQPAKLEDSAVYLCASSSRQGAGFGANVLTFGAGSRLTVL.